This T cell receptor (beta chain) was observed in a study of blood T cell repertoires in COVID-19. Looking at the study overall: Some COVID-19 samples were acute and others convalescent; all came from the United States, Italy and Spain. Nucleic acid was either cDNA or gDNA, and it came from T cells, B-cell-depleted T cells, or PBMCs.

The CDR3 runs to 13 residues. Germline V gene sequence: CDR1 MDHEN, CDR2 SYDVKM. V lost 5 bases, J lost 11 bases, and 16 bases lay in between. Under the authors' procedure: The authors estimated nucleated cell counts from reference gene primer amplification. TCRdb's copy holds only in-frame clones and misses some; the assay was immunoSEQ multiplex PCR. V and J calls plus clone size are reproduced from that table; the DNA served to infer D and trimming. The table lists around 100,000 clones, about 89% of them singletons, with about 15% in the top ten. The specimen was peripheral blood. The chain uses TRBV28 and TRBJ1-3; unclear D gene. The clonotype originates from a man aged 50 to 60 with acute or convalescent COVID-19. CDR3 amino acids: CASSTTPRRAIYF. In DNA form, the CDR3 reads TGTGCCAGCAGTACGACCCCACGGAGGGCCATATATTTT.